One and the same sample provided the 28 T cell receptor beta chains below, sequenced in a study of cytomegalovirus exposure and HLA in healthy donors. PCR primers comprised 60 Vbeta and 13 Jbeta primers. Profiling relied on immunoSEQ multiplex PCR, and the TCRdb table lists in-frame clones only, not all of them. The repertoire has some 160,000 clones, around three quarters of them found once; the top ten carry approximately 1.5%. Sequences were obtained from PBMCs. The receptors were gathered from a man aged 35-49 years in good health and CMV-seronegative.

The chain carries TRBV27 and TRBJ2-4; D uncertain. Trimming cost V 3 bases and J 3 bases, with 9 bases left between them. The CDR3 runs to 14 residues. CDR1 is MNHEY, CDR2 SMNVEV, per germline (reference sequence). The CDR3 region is CASSLVANKNIQYF. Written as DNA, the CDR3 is TGTGCCAGCAGTTTGGTTGCGAACAAAAACATTCAGTACTTC.

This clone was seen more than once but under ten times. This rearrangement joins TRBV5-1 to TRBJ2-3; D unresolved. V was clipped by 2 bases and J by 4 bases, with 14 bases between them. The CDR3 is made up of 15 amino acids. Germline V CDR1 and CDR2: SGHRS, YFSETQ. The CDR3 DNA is TGCGCCAGCAGCTTCTCGGGTCAACCCCCAGATACGCAGTATTTT. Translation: CASSFSGQPPDTQYF.

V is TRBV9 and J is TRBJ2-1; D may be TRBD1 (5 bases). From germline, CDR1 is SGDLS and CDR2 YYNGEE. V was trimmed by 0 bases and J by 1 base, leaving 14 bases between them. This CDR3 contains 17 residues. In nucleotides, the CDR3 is TGTGCCAGCAGCGTAGCCCCCAGGGAATGGTCCTACAATGAGCAGTTCTTC. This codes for CASSVAPREWSYNEQFF.

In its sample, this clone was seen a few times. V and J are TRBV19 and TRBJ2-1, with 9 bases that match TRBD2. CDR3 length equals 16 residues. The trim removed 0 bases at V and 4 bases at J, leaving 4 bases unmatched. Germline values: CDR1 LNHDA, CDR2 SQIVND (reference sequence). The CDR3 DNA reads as TGTGCCAGTAGTATAGATAGCGGGAGTCCGTACAATGAGCAGTTCTTC. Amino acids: CASSIDSGSPYNEQFF.

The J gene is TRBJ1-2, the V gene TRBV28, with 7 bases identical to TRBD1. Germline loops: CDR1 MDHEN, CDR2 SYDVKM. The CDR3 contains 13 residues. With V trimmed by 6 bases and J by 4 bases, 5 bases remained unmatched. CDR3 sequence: CASRIKGAYGYTF. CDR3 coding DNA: TGTGCCAGCAGAATAAAGGGGGCCTATGGCTACACCTTC.

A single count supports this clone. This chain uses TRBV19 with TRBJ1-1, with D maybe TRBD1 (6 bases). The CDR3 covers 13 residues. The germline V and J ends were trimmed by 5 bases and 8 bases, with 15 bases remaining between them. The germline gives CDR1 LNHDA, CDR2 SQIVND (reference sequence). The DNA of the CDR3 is TGTGCCAGTAGTTTCGGGACATTGGCGGAAGCTTTCTTT. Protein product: CASSFGTLAEAFF. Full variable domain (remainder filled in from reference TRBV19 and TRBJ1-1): DGGITQSPKYLFRKEGQNVTLSCEQNLNHDAMYWYRQDPGQGLRLIYYSQIVNDFQKGDIAEGYSVSREKKESFPLTVTSAQKNPTAFYLCASSFGTLAEAFFGQGTRLTVV.

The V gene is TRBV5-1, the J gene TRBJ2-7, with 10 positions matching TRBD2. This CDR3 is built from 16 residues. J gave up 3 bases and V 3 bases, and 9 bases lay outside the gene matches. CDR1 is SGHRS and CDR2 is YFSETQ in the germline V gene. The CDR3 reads CASSYNGLADFYEQYF. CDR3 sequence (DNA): TGCGCCAGCAGCTATAATGGACTAGCGGATTTCTACGAGCAGTACTTC.

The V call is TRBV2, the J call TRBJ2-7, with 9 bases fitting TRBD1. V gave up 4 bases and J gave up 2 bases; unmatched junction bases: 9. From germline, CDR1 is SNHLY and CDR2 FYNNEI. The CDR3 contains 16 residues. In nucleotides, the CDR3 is TGTGCCAGCAGTGTTCGGAGACAGGGGGTAACCTACGAGCAGTACGTC. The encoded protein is CASSVRRQGVTYEQYV.

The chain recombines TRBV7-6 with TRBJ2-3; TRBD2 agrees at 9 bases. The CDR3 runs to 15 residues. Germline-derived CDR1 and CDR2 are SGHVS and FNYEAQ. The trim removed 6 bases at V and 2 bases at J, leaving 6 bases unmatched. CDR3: CASRETSGYTDTQYF. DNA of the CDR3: TGTGCCAGCAGGGAGACTAGCGGCTACACAGATACGCAGTATTTT.

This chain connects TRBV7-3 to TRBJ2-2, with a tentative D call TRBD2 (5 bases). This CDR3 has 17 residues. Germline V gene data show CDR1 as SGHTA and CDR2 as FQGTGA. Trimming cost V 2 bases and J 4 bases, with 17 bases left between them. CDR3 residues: CASSLEEVGVGTGELFF. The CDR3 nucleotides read TGTGCCAGCAGCTTAGAGGAGGTGGGAGTAGGCACCGGGGAGCTGTTTTTT.

The CDR3 DNA sequence: TGTGCCAGCTCACCAGTGGGGCAGGATCAGCCCCAGCATTTT. Translation: CASSPVGQDQPQHF. This chain connects TRBV18 to TRBJ1-5; possible D gene TRBD1, 5 bases. This CDR3 contains 14 residues. Germline values: CDR1 KGHSH, CDR2 LQKENI. Trimming left V 2 bases short and J 5 bases short, with 10 bases between.

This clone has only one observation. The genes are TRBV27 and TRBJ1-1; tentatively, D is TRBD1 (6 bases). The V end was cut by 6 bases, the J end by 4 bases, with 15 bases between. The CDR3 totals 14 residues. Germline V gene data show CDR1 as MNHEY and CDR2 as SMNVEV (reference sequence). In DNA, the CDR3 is TGTGCCAGCAGGGAAGGGGGGGCGAGCACTGAAGCTTTCTTT. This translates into CASREGGASTEAFF.

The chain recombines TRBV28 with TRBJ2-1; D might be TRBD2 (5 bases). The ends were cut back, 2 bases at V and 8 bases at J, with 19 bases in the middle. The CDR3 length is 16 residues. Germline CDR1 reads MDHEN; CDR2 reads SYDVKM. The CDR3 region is CASSLPARRGYDEQFF. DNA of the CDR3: TGTGCCAGCAGTTTACCTGCTAGGAGAGGGTACGATGAGCAGTTCTTC.

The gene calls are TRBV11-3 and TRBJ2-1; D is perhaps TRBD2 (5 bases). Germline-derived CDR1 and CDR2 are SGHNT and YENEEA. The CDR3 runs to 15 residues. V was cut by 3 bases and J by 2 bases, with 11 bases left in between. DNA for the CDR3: TGTGCCAGCAGCTTCAGAGGGAGCACCTACAATGAGCAGTTCTTC. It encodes CASSFRGSTYNEQFF.

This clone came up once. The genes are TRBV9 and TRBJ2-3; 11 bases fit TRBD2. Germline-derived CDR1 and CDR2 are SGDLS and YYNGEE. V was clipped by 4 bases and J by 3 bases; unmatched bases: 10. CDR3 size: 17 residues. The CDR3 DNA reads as TGTGCCAGCAGCACGGGTCCGGGACTAGCGGTTACAGATACGCAGTATTTT. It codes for CASSTGPGLAVTDTQYF.

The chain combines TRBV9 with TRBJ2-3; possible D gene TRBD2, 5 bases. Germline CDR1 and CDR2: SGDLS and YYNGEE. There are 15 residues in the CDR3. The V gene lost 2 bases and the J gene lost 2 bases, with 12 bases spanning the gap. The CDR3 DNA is TGTGCCAGCAGCGTCGGAGCGGTCGACACAGATACGCAGTATTTT. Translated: CASSVGAVDTDTQYF. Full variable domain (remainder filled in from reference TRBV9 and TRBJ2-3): DSGVTQTPKHLITATGQRVTLRCSPRSGDLSVYWYQQSLDQGLQFLIQYYNGEERAKGNILERFSAQQFPDLHSELNLSSLELGDSALYFCASSVGAVDTDTQYFGPGTRLTVL.

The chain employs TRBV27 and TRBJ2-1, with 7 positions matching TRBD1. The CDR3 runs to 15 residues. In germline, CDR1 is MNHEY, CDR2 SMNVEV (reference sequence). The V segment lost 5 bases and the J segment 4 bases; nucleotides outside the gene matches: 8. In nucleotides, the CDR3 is TGTGCCAGCAGTGCCGTGGACAGGTTATACAATGAGCAGTTCTTC. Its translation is CASSAVDRLYNEQFF.

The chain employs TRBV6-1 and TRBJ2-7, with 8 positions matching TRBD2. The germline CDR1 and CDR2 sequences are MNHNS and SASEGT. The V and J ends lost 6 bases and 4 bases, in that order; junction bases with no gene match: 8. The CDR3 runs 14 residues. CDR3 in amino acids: CASSLTSEIYEQYV. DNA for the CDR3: TGTGCCAGCAGCTTGACTAGCGAGATTTACGAGCAGTACGTC.

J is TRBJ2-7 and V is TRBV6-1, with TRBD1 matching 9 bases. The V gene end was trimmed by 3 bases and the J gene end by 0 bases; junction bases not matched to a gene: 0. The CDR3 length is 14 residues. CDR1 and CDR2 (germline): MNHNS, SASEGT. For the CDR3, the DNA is TGTGCCAGCAGTGAGACAGGGGGCTCCTACGAGCAGTACTTC. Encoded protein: CASSETGGSYEQYF.

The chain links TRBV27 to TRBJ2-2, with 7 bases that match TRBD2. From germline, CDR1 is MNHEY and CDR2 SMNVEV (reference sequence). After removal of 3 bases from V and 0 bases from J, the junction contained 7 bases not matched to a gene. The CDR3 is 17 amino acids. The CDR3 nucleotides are TGTGCCAGCAGTTTCCGCGGTGGGGGGGCGAACACCGGGGAGCTGTTTTTT. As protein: CASSFRGGGANTGELFF.

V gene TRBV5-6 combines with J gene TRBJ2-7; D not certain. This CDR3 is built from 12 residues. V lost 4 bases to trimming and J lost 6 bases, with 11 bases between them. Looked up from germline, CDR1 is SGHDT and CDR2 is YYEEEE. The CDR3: CASSTEYSEQYF. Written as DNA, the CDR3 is TGTGCCAGCAGCACTGAGTACTCCGAGCAGTACTTC.

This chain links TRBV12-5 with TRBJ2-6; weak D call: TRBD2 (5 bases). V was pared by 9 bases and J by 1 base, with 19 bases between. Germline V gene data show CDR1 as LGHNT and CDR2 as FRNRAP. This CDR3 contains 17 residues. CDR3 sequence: CARRNGMAISGANVLTF. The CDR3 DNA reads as TGTGCTAGAAGAAACGGGATGGCAATTTCTGGGGCCAACGTCCTGACTTTC.

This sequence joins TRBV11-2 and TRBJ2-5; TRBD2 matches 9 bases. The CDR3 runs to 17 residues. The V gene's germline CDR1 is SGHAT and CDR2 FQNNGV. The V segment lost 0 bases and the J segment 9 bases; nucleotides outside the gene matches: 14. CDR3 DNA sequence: TGTGCCAGCAGCTTAGATTCGGGCGGGAGGGCCAGGAAGGCCCAGTACTTC. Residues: CASSLDSGGRARKAQYF.

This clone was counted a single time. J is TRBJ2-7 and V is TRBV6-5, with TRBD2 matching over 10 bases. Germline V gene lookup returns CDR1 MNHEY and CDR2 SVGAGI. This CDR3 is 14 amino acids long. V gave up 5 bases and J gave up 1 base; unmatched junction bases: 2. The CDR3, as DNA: TGTGCCAGCAGTGTACTAGCGGGGTCCTACGAGCAGTACGTC. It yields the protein CASSVLAGSYEQYV.

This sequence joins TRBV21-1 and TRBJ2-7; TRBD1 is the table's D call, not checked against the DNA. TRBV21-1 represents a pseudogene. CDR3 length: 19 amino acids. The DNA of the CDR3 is TGTGCCAGCAGCAAGATCACCCTGGACGGACAGGGGAACTCCTACGAGCAGTACGTC. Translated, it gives CASSKITLDGQGNSYEQYV.

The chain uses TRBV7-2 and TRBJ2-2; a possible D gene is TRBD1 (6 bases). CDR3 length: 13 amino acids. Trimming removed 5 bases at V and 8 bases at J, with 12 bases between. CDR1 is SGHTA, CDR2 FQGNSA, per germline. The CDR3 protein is CASSTNRVGELFF. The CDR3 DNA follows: TGTGCCAGCAGCACTAACAGGGTTGGGGAGCTGTTTTTT.

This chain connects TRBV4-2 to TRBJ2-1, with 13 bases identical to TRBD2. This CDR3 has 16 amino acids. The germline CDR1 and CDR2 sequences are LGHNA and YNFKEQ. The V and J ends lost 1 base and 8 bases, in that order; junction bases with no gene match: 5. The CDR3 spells CASSQVRLAGGYEQFF. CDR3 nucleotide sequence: TGTGCCAGCAGCCAAGTCCGACTAGCGGGAGGATATGAGCAGTTCTTC.

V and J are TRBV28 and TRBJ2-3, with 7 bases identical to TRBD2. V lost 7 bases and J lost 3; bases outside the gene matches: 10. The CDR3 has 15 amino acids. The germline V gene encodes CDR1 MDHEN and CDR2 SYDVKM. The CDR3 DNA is TGTGCCAGCATGGGGGGGGACCTCGGGACAGATACGCAGTATTTT. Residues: CASMGGDLGTDTQYF.